This T cell receptor beta chain stems from a study of blood T cell repertoires in COVID-19. As originally analysed: Using reference gene primer amplification, nucleated cell counts were estimated. Here immunoSEQ multiplex PCR was the method, and the copy in TCRdb shows in-frame clones only, minus some. The D gene and trimming were derived from the DNA, and the V and J assignments and clone size from that table. Of 200,000 to 300,000 clones in the sample, over 70% were seen once. This CDR3 has 17 residues. V was clipped by 4 bases and J by 0 bases; unmatched bases: 5. Germline V lookup: CDR1 SGHKS, CDR2 YYEKEE (reference sequence).

The sequence was obtained from a human donor in a cohort sampled during active COVID-19. The chain uses TRBV5-5 and TRBJ2-1, with 12 nucleotides matching TRBD2. The sequenced material came from peripheral blood. This CDR3 reads CASSVTSGRASYNEQFF. Written as DNA, the CDR3 is TGTGCCAGCAGCGTGACTAGCGGGAGAGCCTCCTACAATGAGCAGTTCTTC. The full variable domain, its missing parts supplied by reference TRBV5-5 and TRBJ2-1, is DAGVTQSPTHLIKTRGQQVTLRCSPISGHKSVSWYQQVLGQGPQFIFQYYEKEERGRGNFPDRFSARQFPNYSSELNVNALLLGDSALYLCASSVTSGRASYNEQFFGPGTRLTVL.